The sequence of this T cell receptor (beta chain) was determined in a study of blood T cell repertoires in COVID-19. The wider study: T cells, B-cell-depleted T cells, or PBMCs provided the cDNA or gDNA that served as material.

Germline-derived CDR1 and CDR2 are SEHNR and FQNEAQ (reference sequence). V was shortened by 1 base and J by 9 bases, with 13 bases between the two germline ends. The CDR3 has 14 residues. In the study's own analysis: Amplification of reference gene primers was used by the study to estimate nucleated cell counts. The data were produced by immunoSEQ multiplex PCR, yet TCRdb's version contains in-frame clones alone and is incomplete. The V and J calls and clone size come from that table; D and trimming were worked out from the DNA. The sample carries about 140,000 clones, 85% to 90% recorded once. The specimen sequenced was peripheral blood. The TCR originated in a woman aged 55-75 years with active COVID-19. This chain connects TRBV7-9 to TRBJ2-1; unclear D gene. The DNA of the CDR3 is TGTGCCAGCAGCTTAGAAGCGTATTTTGGTGAGCAGTTCTTC. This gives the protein CASSLEAYFGEQFF.